The 22 T cell receptor beta chains below come from one sample, sequenced in a study of shared clonotypes between healthy human individuals. TCRdb keeps only in-frame clones here, not all; method: immunoSEQ multiplex PCR. The sample carries approximately 2.1 million clones, approximately 93% recorded once. The sample was naive CD4+ T cells from PBMCs. Indicated subset: CD45RA+ positively selected. The receptor set was obtained from a man younger than 35 in good health. Some clones in this sample may be carry-over from other donors' samples.

The chain recombines TRBV10-3 with TRBJ1-5; no definite D call. The germline V and J ends were trimmed by 0 bases and 1 base, with 10 bases remaining between them. There are 16 residues in the CDR3. Germline CDR1 is ENHRY and CDR2 is SYGVKD. The CDR3 nucleotides are TGTGCCATCAGTGAGTCGGCGGGAGGGAGCAATCAGCCCCAGCATTTT. Translation gives CAISESAGGSNQPQHF.

J is TRBJ1-1 and V is TRBV12-5, with D possibly TRBD1 on 6 matching bases. Trimming took off 1 base at V and 8 bases at J, with 8 bases between the two ends. Germline CDR1 LGHNT, CDR2 FRNRAP. The CDR3 covers 12 residues. CDR3 loop: CASGLGQGEAFF. The CDR3 DNA follows: TGTGCTAGTGGTTTGGGGCAGGGGGAAGCTTTCTTT.

This clone showed up just once. A junction end diverges from the germline sequence, so it may reflect a read error. V and J are TRBV18 and TRBJ2-5, with TRBD2 identical over 7 bases. Germline V gene sequence: CDR1 KGHSH, CDR2 LQKENI. This CDR3 contains 14 residues. CDR3 sequence reads: CASSPTPAGDTSHF. The CDR3 coding sequence is TGTGCCAGCTCACCAACTCCGGCGGGAGATACCAGTCACTTC. Full variable domain (remainder filled in from reference TRBV18 and TRBJ2-5): NAGVMQNPRHLVRRRGQEARLRCSPMKGHSHVYWYRQLPEEGLKFMVYLQKENIIDESGMPKERFSAEFPKEGPSILRIQQVVRGDSAAYFCASSPTPAGDTSHFGPGTRLLVL.

The rearrangement joins TRBV6-6 to TRBJ2-7; TRBD1 matches 8 bases. This CDR3 has 15 amino acids. Germline loops: CDR1 MNHNY, CDR2 SVGAGI (reference sequence). V was pared by 6 bases and J by 1 base, with 8 bases of the junction left unmatched. The CDR3 DNA follows: TGTGCCAGCAGGACACCGGGACAGGTTTCCTACGAGCAGTACTTC. It codes for CASRTPGQVSYEQYF.

The chain couples TRBV27 to TRBJ2-3, with 7 positions matching TRBD2. The J segment lost 2 bases and the V segment lost 6 bases, leaving 8 bases of the junction unmatched. The CDR3 is 15 residues long. Looked up from germline, CDR1 is MNHEY and CDR2 is SMNVEV (reference sequence). The CDR3 nucleotides are TGTGCCAGCAGGCTAGCCGGGAGGATCACAGATACGCAGTATTTT. It is translated as CASRLAGRITDTQYF.

To note about this clone: This same CDR3 is encoded by further DNA sequences in the sample. The chain uses TRBV29-1 and TRBJ2-5; D gene uncertain. Germline assignment: CDR1 SQVTM and CDR2 ANQGSEA. V dropped 7 bases and J dropped 2 bases, with 11 bases sitting between them. The CDR3 covers 12 residues. Written as DNA, the CDR3 is TGCAGCGCAGGACGGGCGCAAGAGACCCAGTACTTC. Amino acids: CSAGRAQETQYF.

This clone has just a few counts. CDR3 DNA sequence: TGTGCCAGCAGCTTAGCTGGCAGCCATGACCGAGGCTACACCTTC. It yields the protein CASSLAGSHDRGYTF. The chain uses TRBV7-8 and TRBJ1-2; no clear D gene. V lost 0 bases and J 8 bases, leaving 16 bases between the germline ends. This CDR3 region has 15 residues. Germline CDR1 SGHVS, CDR2 FQNEAQ.

This chain connects TRBV10-1 to TRBJ2-7; TRBD2 matches at 7 bases. The CDR3 spans 13 residues. V was pared by 6 bases and J by 3 bases, with 5 bases of the junction left unmatched. Germline values: CDR1 WNHNN, CDR2 SYGVQD (reference sequence). The DNA for the CDR3 is TGCGCCAGCAGCTCTAGCGGCTACTACGAGCAGTACTTC. It is translated as CASSSSGYYEQYF.

This chain uses TRBV7-9 with TRBJ2-3, with 11 bases identical to TRBD2. In germline, CDR1 is SEHNR, CDR2 FQNEAQ (reference sequence). Germline trimming cut 0 bases from V and 4 bases from J; bases unmatched to any gene: 12. The CDR3 consists of 19 residues. DNA for the CDR3: TGTGCCAGCAGCTTAGCGATGTCGACTAGCGGGACACGGTCAGATACGCAGTATTTT. Its protein is CASSLAMSTSGTRSDTQYF.

The J gene is TRBJ1-1, the V gene TRBV7-8, with 10 positions matching TRBD1. There are 16 residues in the CDR3. Germline V lookup: CDR1 SGHVS, CDR2 FQNEAQ. V was pared by 4 bases and J by 1 base, with 6 bases of the junction left unmatched. CDR3 nucleotides: TGTGCCAGCAGCTCCGGGACAGGGGCTCCGAACACTGAAGCTTTCTTT. It translates to CASSSGTGAPNTEAFF.

This chain connects TRBV19 to TRBJ1-1; D may be TRBD1 (6 bases). Germline V CDR1 and CDR2: LNHDA, SQIVND (reference sequence). The CDR3 runs 13 residues. Deletions cut 5 bases from V and 1 base from J, with 8 bases between. CDR3 DNA: TGTGCCAGTAGTCGGGACACGAACACTGAAGCTTTCTTT. Translation: CASSRDTNTEAFF. Together with reference TRBV19 and TRBJ1-1, the CDR3 gives the full variable domain: DGGITQSPKYLFRKEGQNVTLSCEQNLNHDAMYWYRQDPGQGLRLIYYSQIVNDFQKGDIAEGYSVSREKKESFPLTVTSAQKNPTAFYLCASSRDTNTEAFFGQGTRLTVV.

The chain joins TRBV6-6 to TRBJ2-3, with 10 bases matching TRBD2. CDR1 and CDR2 (germline): MNHNY, SVGAGI (reference sequence). CDR3 length: 15 residues. V lost 5 bases to trimming and J lost 1 base; unmatched junction nucleotides: 3. CDR3 loop: CASSGTSAGTDTQYF. CDR3 sequence (DNA): TGTGCCAGCAGTGGGACTAGCGCCGGCACAGATACGCAGTATTTT.

This clone was observed once. The chain joins TRBV2 to TRBJ2-4; no definite D call. Germline lookup yields CDR1 SNHLY and CDR2 FYNNEI. The CDR3 totals 14 residues. V was trimmed by 1 base and J by 6 bases, leaving 10 bases between them. The CDR3 nucleotides read TGTGCCAGCAGTGAAGTGGAACTAACAAACATTCAGTACTTC. The encoded protein is CASSEVELTNIQYF.

The chain carries TRBV2 and TRBJ2-1; D not resolved. CDR3 length: 14 amino acids. V was pared by 5 bases and J by 7 bases, with 15 bases between. CDR1 is SNHLY, CDR2 FYNNEI, per germline. The CDR3 region has the DNA TGTGCCAGCAGTTTAGAAGGGATAAGGAATGAGCAGTTCTTC. This sequence encodes CASSLEGIRNEQFF.

CDR3 DNA sequence: TGTGCCAGCAGTGAATCGCGGGCCAGGCCCTTTGGCACCATATATTTT. This encodes CASSESRARPFGTIYF. V and J are TRBV25-1 and TRBJ1-3; unclear D gene. CDR1 is MGHDK and CDR2 is SYGVNS in the germline V gene. With 1 base removed from V and 9 bases from J, the gap between germline ends came to 19 bases. The CDR3 runs 16 residues.

V gene TRBV29-1 combines with J gene TRBJ1-2; the D is unclear. CDR1 and CDR2 (germline): SQVTM, ANQGSEA. V shed 5 bases and J shed 4 bases, with 14 bases lying between them. The CDR3 contains 13 residues. CDR3 coding DNA: TGCAGCGTTTCTGAGGGCGCAAGCTATGGCTACACCTTC. This codes for CSVSEGASYGYTF.

This chain joins TRBV5-1 and TRBJ2-1; D is undetermined. V lost 4 bases, J lost 7 bases, and 12 bases lay in between. This CDR3 has 13 amino acids. From germline, CDR1 is SGHRS and CDR2 YFSETQ. The CDR3 nucleotides are TGCGCCAGCAGCCCTACCCCTTCAAATGAGCAGTTCTTC. It yields the protein CASSPTPSNEQFF.

The rearrangement uses TRBV5-6 and TRBJ2-3, with 7 nucleotides matching TRBD1. Germline CDR1 SGHDT, CDR2 YYEEEE. The CDR3 covers 14 residues. Trimming took 1 base from V and 4 from J; bases not matched to a gene: 3. In nucleotides, the CDR3 is TGTGCCAGCAGCTTGCTCCAGGGGGCAGATACGCAGTATTTT. Translated: CASSLLQGADTQYF.

The chain links TRBV4-3 to TRBJ2-2; 15 bases line up with TRBD2. After removal of 5 bases from V and 4 bases from J, the junction contained 11 bases not matched to a gene. CDR1 is LGHNA, CDR2 YSLEER, per germline. This CDR3 is 19 amino acids long. CDR3 amino acids: CASSTHPGLAGGATGELFF. The CDR3 DNA follows: TGCGCCAGCAGCACCCACCCGGGACTAGCGGGAGGTGCCACCGGGGAGCTGTTTTTT.

About this clone itself: Other DNA sequences from this sample encode an identical CDR3 as well. The chain recombines TRBV6-5 with TRBJ1-1, with TRBD1 matching 10 bases. V dropped 4 bases and J dropped 5; count of bases not matched to a gene: 4. Looked up from germline, CDR1 is MNHEY and CDR2 is SVGAGI. There are 14 residues in the CDR3. Written as DNA, the CDR3 is TGTGCCAGCAGTTGGACAGGGGGGGGGACTGAAGCTTTCTTT. Translation gives CASSWTGGGTEAFF.

The chain combines TRBV7-2 with TRBJ2-7; D may match TRBD1 or TRBD2 (5 bases each). Trimming left V 1 base short and J 4 bases short, with 23 bases between. Germline V gene data show CDR1 as SGHTA and CDR2 as FQGNSA. The CDR3 extends over 18 amino acids. This CDR3 reads CASSLESRGRLIGYEQYF. In nucleotides, the CDR3 is TGTGCCAGCAGCTTAGAGTCCCGGGGACGACTTATCGGGTACGAGCAGTACTTC.

V usage is TRBV6-6 and J usage is TRBJ1-5; no definite D call. The CDR3 length is 15 residues. Germline CDR1 MNHNY, CDR2 SVGAGI (reference sequence). Trimming pared 7 bases from V and 4 bases from J, leaving 17 bases between. CDR3 DNA sequence: TGTGCCAGCAATTCGGAAGCCGCTAGGAATCAGCCCCAGCATTTT. The encoded protein is CASNSEAARNQPQHF.